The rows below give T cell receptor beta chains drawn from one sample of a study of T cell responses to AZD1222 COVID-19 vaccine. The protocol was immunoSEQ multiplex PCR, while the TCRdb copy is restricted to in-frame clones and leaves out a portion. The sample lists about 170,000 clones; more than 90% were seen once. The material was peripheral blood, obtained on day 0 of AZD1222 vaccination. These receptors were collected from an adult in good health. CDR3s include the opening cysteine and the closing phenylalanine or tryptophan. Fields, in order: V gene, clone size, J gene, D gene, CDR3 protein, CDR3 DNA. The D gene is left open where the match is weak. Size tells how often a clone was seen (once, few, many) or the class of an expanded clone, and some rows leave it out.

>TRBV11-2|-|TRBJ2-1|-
CASSLPIHSSYNEQFF
TGTGCCAGCAGCTTACCTATTCACAGCTCCTACAATGAGCAGTTCTTC
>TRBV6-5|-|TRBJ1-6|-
CASSYSGGFSNSPLHF
TGTGCCAGCAGTTACTCGGGGGGCTTTAGTAATTCACCCCTCCACTTT
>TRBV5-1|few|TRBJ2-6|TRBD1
CASGETGTGANVLTF
TGCGCCAGCGGCGAGACAGGGACCGGGGCCAACGTCCTGACTTTC
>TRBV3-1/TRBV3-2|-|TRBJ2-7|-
CASSQETGSFSYEQYF
TGTGCCAGCAGCCAAGAGACCGGGAGTTTCTCCTACGAGCAGTACTTC
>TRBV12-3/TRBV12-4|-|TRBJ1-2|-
CASSLQDYGYTF
TGTGCCAGCAGCTTACAGGATTATGGCTACACCTTC
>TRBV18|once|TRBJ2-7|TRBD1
CASSPGQANYEQYF
TGTGCCAGCTCACCGGGACAGGCAAACTACGAGCAGTACTTC
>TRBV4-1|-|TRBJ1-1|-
CASSQDRGYTEAFF
TGCGCCAGCAGCCAAGATCGGGGCTACACTGAAGCTTTCTTT
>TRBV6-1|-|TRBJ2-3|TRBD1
CASSERRTGLTDTQYF
TGTGCCAGCAGTGAACGTAGGACAGGGCTCACAGATACGCAGTATTTT
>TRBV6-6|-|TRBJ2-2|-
CASSYLDNTGELFF
TGTGCCAGCAGTTATCTGGATAACACCGGGGAGCTGTTTTTT
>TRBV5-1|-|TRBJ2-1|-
CASRLQDVDEQFF
TGCGCCAGCAGACTCCAAGACGTCGATGAGCAGTTCTTC
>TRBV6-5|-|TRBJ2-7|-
CASSYLPSYTYEQYF
TGTGCCAGCAGTTACCTTCCTAGTTATACCTACGAGCAGTACTTC
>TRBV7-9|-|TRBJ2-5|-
CASSTTGAGETQYF
TGTGCCAGCAGCACCACGGGGGCAGGGGAGACCCAGTACTTC
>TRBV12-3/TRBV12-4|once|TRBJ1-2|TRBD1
CASGRGGYGYTF
TGTGCCAGCGGCAGGGGGGGTTATGGCTACACCTTC
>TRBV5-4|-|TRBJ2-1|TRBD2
CASSWGGSGIDEQFF
TGTGCCAGCAGCTGGGGGGGTAGCGGGATCGATGAGCAGTTCTTC
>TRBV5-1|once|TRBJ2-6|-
CASSLRDTSSGANVLTF
TGCGCCAGCAGCTTACGGGACACTAGCTCTGGGGCCAACGTCCTGACTTTC
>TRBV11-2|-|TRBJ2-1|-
CASSLGARGELRGYNEQFF
TGTGCCAGCAGCTTAGGGGCGCGAGGGGAGCTGAGGGGTTACAATGAGCAGTTCTTC
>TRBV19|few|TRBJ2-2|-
CASSWGSGELFF
TGTGCCAGTAGTTGGGGTTCCGGGGAGCTGTTTTTT
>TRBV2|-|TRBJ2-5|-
CASSEEGEGTQYF
TGTGCCAGCAGTGAAGAAGGGGAAGGGACCCAGTACTTC
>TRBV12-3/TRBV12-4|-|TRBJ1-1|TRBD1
CASSFQGATEAFF
TGTGCCAGCAGTTTTCAGGGGGCCACTGAAGCTTTCTTT
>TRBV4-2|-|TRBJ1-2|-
CASSQGQEANYGYTF
TGTGCCAGCAGCCAAGGGCAGGAGGCTAACTATGGCTACACCTTC
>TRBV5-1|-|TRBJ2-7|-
CASSPVGGREQYF
TGCGCCAGCAGCCCCGTGGGGGGCCGGGAGCAGTACTTC
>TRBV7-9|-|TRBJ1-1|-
CASSQGMNTEAFF
TGTGCCAGCAGCCAGGGGATGAACACTGAAGCTTTCTTT
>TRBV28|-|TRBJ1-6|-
CASSLHGLGSPLHF
TGTGCCAGCAGTCTACACGGCTTGGGTTCACCCCTCCACTTT
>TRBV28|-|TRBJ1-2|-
CASSRPTGYTF
TGTGCCAGCAGCCGCCCCACGGGCTACACCTTC
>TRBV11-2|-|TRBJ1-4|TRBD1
CASSQGTGIEKLFF
TGTGCCAGCAGCCAAGGGACAGGGATTGAAAAACTGTTTTTT
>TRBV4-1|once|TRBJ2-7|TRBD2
CASSQDYTSGTYEQYF
TGCGCCAGCAGCCAAGATTATACTAGCGGAACCTACGAGCAGTACTTC